One sample yielded the 27 T cell receptor beta chains listed below, sequenced in a study of response to subunit inactivated influenza vaccine. TCRdb used MiXCR to reprocess the RT-PCR reads, holding one entry per CDR3 protein. In the table there are under 550,000 distinct CDR3 sequences, 6% to 9% of which are singletons. The specimen comprised PBMCs from blood, sampled roughly 24 months after vaccination. These receptors all stem from a man between 50 and 69 years old who received an inactivated influenza vaccine.

The chain has TRBV15 and TRBJ1-5, with D possibly matching TRBD1 (5 bases). The ends were cut back, 0 bases at V and 4 bases at J, with 13 bases in the middle. The CDR3 runs to 16 residues. CDR1 and CDR2 from the germline V gene are LNHNV and YYDKDF (reference sequence). The CDR3 DNA is TGTGCCACCAGCAGAGATCGGGACTGGGCTAATCAGCCCCAGCATTTT. Its translation: CATSRDRDWANQPQHF.

CDR3 sequence: CASSGDTGGLALTDTQYF. The CDR3 nucleotides are TGTGCCAGCAGTGGGGATACGGGGGGGCTGGCCCTCACAGATACGCAGTATTTT. The chain links TRBV2 to TRBJ2-3; the match to TRBD2 covers 8 bases. This CDR3 spans 18 amino acids. Germline CDR1 reads SNHLY; CDR2 reads FYNNEI. The V and J ends lost 4 bases and 2 bases, in that order; junction bases with no gene match: 14.

This clonotype was observed many times. This chain connects TRBV20-1 to TRBJ1-5, with a possible D match to TRBD1 (5 bases). Germline CDR1 and CDR2: DFQATT and SNEGSKA (reference sequence). This CDR3 is 14 amino acids long. V lost 3 bases, J lost 3 bases, and 12 bases lay in between. CDR3 region: CSARGRGTNQPQHF. CDR3 nucleotides: TGCAGTGCTAGGGGGCGGGGGACCAATCAGCCCCAGCATTTT.

V usage is TRBV20-1 and J usage is TRBJ1-1; the D is unclear. The CDR3 is 13 amino acids. V lost 2 bases, J lost 5 bases, and 12 bases lay in between. Per the germline V gene, CDR1 is DFQATT and CDR2 is SNEGSKA (reference sequence). For the CDR3, the DNA is TGCAGTGCTAGACGGGGAGGGAAAACTGAAGCTTTCTTT. It codes for CSARRGGKTEAFF.

The table lists this clonotype with many counts. This chain uses TRBV20-1 with TRBJ1-4, with a weak D call TRBD1 (6 bases). The CDR3 covers 15 residues. Germline V lookup: CDR1 DFQATT, CDR2 SNEGSKA (reference sequence). The germline V and J ends were trimmed by 0 bases and 8 bases, with 16 bases remaining between them. For the CDR3, the DNA is TGCAGTGCTAGAGATCAGACAGGTCCAGGCGAAAAACTGTTTTTT. Residues: CSARDQTGPGEKLFF.

This clonotype was counted only a few times. The chain recombines TRBV20-1 with TRBJ2-5; tentatively, D is TRBD2 (6 bases). The V and J ends lost 5 bases and 5 bases respectively, with 6 bases between them. This CDR3 is 10 amino acids long. Germline CDR1 and CDR2: DFQATT and SNEGSKA (reference sequence). CDR3 nucleotides: TGCAGTGCTGGGGGGGAGACCCAGTACTTC. Residues: CSAGGETQYF.

This clonotype was recorded at least ten times. This chain links TRBV5-1 with TRBJ2-3; 8 nucleotides align to TRBD2. The CDR3 is made up of 16 amino acids. Germline CDR1 reads SGHRS; CDR2 reads YFSETQ. J gave up 6 bases and V 3 bases, and 12 bases lay outside the gene matches. CDR3 loop: CASSSRGGHLVDTQYF. CDR3 nucleotide sequence: TGCGCCAGCAGCTCACGGGGGGGGCATTTGGTCGATACGCAGTATTTT.

This clonotype was counted only a few times. CDR3 sequence: CASSPDRQTYEQYF. The CDR3 nucleotides read TGCGCCAGCAGCCCGGACAGGCAGACATACGAGCAGTACTTC. The chain has TRBV5-1 and TRBJ2-7, with 7 bases that match TRBD1. This CDR3 has 14 amino acids. V was pared by 4 bases and J by 4 bases, with 8 bases of the junction left unmatched. The germline gives CDR1 SGHRS, CDR2 YFSETQ.

Ten or more counts support this clonotype. The rearrangement links TRBV28 to TRBJ2-7, with a possible D match to TRBD2 (5 bases). Germline CDR1 MDHEN, CDR2 SYDVKM. V was clipped by 7 bases and J by 0 bases, with 13 bases between them. The CDR3 length is 14 residues. CDR3 loop: CASIEGLSSYEQYF. CDR3 nucleotides: TGTGCCAGCATCGAGGGATTGAGCTCCTACGAGCAGTACTTC.

In regard to this clonotype: One end of the junction fails to match germline, which may point to a read error. Written as DNA, the CDR3 is TGTGCCGGCAGTTTGGGGGGAGTCGAGCAGTACTTC. Translated: CAGSLGGVEQYF. The chain uses TRBV28 and TRBJ2-7; D is possibly TRBD2 (6 bases). Germline CDR1 and CDR2: MDHEN and SYDVKM. The CDR3 has 12 amino acids.

This clonotype was counted a few times. The V and J genes are TRBV20-1 and TRBJ2-7; D perhaps matches TRBD2 (6 bases). Germline assignment: CDR1 DFQATT and CDR2 SNEGSKA (reference sequence). V shed 1 base and J shed 4 bases, with 11 bases lying between them. There are 13 residues in the CDR3. The CDR3 sequence: CSARVLARYEQYF. The CDR3 DNA reads TGCAGTGCTAGAGTTCTAGCGAGGTACGAGCAGTACTTC.

At least ten counts were recorded for this clonotype. The CDR3 loop reads CATRAGSSGNTIYF. CDR3 nucleotide sequence: TGTGCCACCAGAGCGGGTTCCTCTGGAAACACCATATATTTT. This chain links TRBV7-9 with TRBJ1-3; D remains ambiguous. CDR1 is SEHNR, CDR2 FQNEAQ, per germline (reference sequence). This CDR3 comprises 14 residues. Deletions cut 10 bases from V and 0 bases from J, with 13 bases between.

The chain joins TRBV4-2 to TRBJ2-3; unclear D gene. The CDR3 loop spans 12 amino acids. V was pared by 5 bases and J by 5 bases, with 8 bases between. Germline-derived CDR1 and CDR2 are LGHNA and YNFKEQ. CDR3 nucleotides: TGTGCCAGCAGCACCCACAAAGATACGCAGTATTTT. Protein product: CASSTHKDTQYF.

The sample holds many counts of this clonotype. This chain joins TRBV20-1 and TRBJ2-2; tentatively, D is TRBD1 (6 bases). The CDR3 totals 13 residues. V shed 3 bases and J shed 4 bases, with 9 bases lying between them. Germline V gives CDR1 DFQATT, CDR2 SNEGSKA (reference sequence). Here the CDR3 reads CSARGASTGELFF. The CDR3 region has the DNA TGCAGTGCTAGGGGGGCCAGCACCGGGGAGCTGTTTTTT.

In its sample, this clonotype was seen many times. The gene calls are TRBV10-3 and TRBJ1-1; a weak D match, TRBD1 (6 bases). V lost 5 bases and J lost 1, with 8 bases in between. The CDR3 covers 13 residues. The germline V gene encodes CDR1 ENHRY and CDR2 SYGVKD. In DNA, the CDR3 is TGTGCCATCAGTCCGGGACAGAACACTGAAGCTTTCTTT. Residues: CAISPGQNTEAFF.

The chain joins TRBV5-1 to TRBJ2-3; TRBD2 agrees at 11 bases. After removal of 7 bases from V and 3 bases from J, the junction contained 4 bases not matched to a gene. CDR1 is SGHRS, CDR2 YFSETQ, per germline. CDR3 length: 14 amino acids. CDR3 amino acids: CASQTSGVTDTQYF. The DNA of the CDR3 is TGCGCCAGCCAGACTAGCGGGGTGACAGATACGCAGTATTTT.

The CDR3 DNA sequence: TGTGCCAGCAGTATGACAGGGGGCTTTGAAAAACTGTTTTTT. It specifies CASSMTGGFEKLFF. V and J are TRBV12-3 or TRBV12-4 and TRBJ1-4; 10 bases agree with TRBD1. The V and J ends lost 5 bases and 7 bases, in that order; junction bases with no gene match: 4. This CDR3 has 14 residues.

The chain couples TRBV14 to TRBJ2-7; 7 bases line up with TRBD1. CDR1 and CDR2 (germline): SGHDN, FVKESK. The CDR3 has 15 amino acids. J lost 3 bases, V lost 1 base, and 6 bases had no gene match. In DNA, the CDR3 is TGTGCCAGCAGCCAAGGGGACAGCTACTTCTACGAGCAGTACTTC. The encoded protein is CASSQGDSYFYEQYF.

This clonotype was observed a handful of times. V gene TRBV2 combines with J gene TRBJ1-1; D not resolved. Trimming pared 3 bases from V and 4 bases from J, leaving 12 bases between. The CDR3 runs 14 residues. CDR1 is SNHLY and CDR2 is FYNNEI in the germline V gene. The CDR3 DNA sequence: TGTGCCAGCAGTGAGGTGAGAGGGCCCACTGAAGCTTTCTTT. This gives the protein CASSEVRGPTEAFF. Together with reference TRBV2 and TRBJ1-1, the CDR3 gives the full variable domain: EPEVTQTPSHQVTQMGQEVILRCVPISNHLYFYWYRQILGQKVEFLVSFYNNEISEKSEIFDDQFSVERPDGSNFTLKIRSTKLEDSAMYFCASSEVRGPTEAFFGQGTRLTVV.

There are many counts of this clonotype. The chain employs TRBV5-1 and TRBJ1-2, with TRBD1 matching over 9 bases. CDR3 size: 15 residues. V shed 4 bases and J 8 bases; nucleotides not matched to a gene: 12. Germline CDR1 and CDR2: SGHRS and YFSETQ. The CDR3 here is CASSTTDRGFYGYTF. The CDR3 coding sequence is TGCGCCAGCAGCACTACGGACAGGGGTTTCTACGGCTACACCTTC. The variable domain in full, completed from reference TRBV5-1 and TRBJ1-2, reads KAGVTQTPRYLIKTRGQQVTLSCSPISGHRSVSWYQQTPGQGLQFLFEYFSETQRNKGNFPGRFSGRQFSNSRSEMNVSTLELGDSALYLCASSTTDRGFYGYTFGSGTRLTVV.

Only a few counts were recorded for this clonotype. The CDR3 DNA sequence: TGCAGTGCTAGAGGACTAGCGGGCCACTCCTACGAGCAGTACTTC. It codes for CSARGLAGHSYEQYF. The chain carries TRBV20-1 and TRBJ2-7; 10 bases are a match to TRBD2. Germline V gene sequence: CDR1 DFQATT, CDR2 SNEGSKA (reference sequence). The CDR3 is 15 residues long. Unmatched junction bases numbered 3, after V lost 1 base and J lost 0 bases.

This clonotype appeared a few times. The chain links TRBV2 to TRBJ2-1; no firm D call. Germline CDR1 SNHLY, CDR2 FYNNEI. The V and J ends lost 6 bases and 2 bases respectively, with 8 bases between them. This CDR3 has 13 amino acids. The CDR3 reads CASRSETYNEQFF. CDR3 sequence (DNA): TGTGCCAGCAGGTCAGAGACCTACAATGAGCAGTTCTTC.

Ten or more counts support this clonotype. V usage is TRBV29-1 and J usage is TRBJ2-3, with D perhaps assigned TRBD1 or TRBD2 (6 bases each). The germline CDR1 and CDR2 sequences are SQVTM and ANQGSEA. Trimming took off 0 bases at V and 4 bases at J, with 17 bases between the two ends. The CDR3 spans 16 residues. CDR3 in amino acids: CSVEEGGTGIADTQYF. CDR3 coding DNA: TGCAGCGTTGAAGAGGGGGGCACGGGGATTGCAGATACGCAGTATTTT.

There are many counts of this clonotype. The gene calls are TRBV20-1 and TRBJ2-7; possibly TRBD1 for D (6 bases). The CDR3 is 13 residues long. Germline V gene data show CDR1 as DFQATT and CDR2 as SNEGSKA (reference sequence). The CDR3 bases are TGCAGCGTTAAAGGGGACACCTACTACGAGCAGTACTTC. Its translation is CSVKGDTYYEQYF.

The CDR3 DNA follows: TGCGCCAGCAGCTTGGGGTGGGATTCAGAGACCCAGTACTTC. Translated, it gives CASSLGWDSETQYF. The gene calls are TRBV5-1 and TRBJ2-5; D is unclear. Germline lookup yields CDR1 SGHRS and CDR2 YFSETQ. V was trimmed by 0 bases and J by 4 bases, leaving 10 bases between them. The CDR3 runs 14 residues.

The sample holds a few counts of this clonotype. This chain links TRBV5-1 with TRBJ2-2, with 8 bases identical to TRBD2. Germline trimming cut 4 bases from V and 6 bases from J; bases unmatched to any gene: 8. This CDR3 contains 15 residues. The germline CDR1 and CDR2 sequences are SGHRS and YFSETQ. The chain's CDR3 is CASSLSGRGSGELFF. In DNA, the CDR3 is TGCGCCAGCAGCCTGAGCGGGAGAGGATCCGGGGAGCTGTTTTTT.

This clonotype has ten or more counts. The gene calls are TRBV11-2 and TRBJ2-1, with 8 bases aligning to TRBD2. Germline V CDR1 and CDR2: SGHAT, FQNNGV. The CDR3 is made up of 18 amino acids. With 2 bases clipped from V and 0 bases from J, the junction kept 9 bases outside the gene matches. The CDR3 loop reads CASSLFSGGFSSYNEQFF. The DNA of the CDR3 is TGTGCCAGCAGCTTATTCAGCGGGGGTTTTAGCTCCTACAATGAGCAGTTCTTC.